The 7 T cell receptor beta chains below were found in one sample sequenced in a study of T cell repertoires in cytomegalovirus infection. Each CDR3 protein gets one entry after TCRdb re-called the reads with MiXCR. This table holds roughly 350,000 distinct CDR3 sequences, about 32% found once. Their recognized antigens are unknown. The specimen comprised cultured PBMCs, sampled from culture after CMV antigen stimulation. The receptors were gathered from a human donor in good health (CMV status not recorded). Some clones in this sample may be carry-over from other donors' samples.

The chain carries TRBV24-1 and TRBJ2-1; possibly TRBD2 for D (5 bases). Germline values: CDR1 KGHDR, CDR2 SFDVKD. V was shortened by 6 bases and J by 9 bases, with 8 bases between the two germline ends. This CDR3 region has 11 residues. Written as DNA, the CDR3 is TGTGCCACCAGTCAAGGGAGTGAGCAGTTCTTC. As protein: CATSQGSEQFF.

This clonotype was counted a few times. The CDR3 region has the DNA TGCAGTGCTAGACGGGGAGGGCAGAACACTGAAGCTTTCTTT. Its translation is CSARRGGQNTEAFF. This chain connects TRBV20-1 to TRBJ1-1; D unclear. The CDR3 totals 14 residues. Trimming cost V 2 bases and J 1 base, with 11 bases left between them. The V gene's germline CDR1 is DFQATT and CDR2 SNEGSKA (reference sequence).

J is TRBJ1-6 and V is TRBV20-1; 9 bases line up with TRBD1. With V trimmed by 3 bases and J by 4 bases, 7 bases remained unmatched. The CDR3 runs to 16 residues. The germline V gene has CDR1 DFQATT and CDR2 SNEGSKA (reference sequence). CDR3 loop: CSASRGQGGYNSPLHF. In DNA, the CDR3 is TGCAGTGCTAGCAGGGGACAGGGAGGGTATAATTCACCCCTCCACTTT.

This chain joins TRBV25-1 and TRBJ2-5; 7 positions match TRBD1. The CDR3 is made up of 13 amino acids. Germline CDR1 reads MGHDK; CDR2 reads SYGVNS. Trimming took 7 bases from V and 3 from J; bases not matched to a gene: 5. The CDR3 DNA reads TGTGCCAGCACCACTGGACAGGAAGAGACCCAGTACTTC. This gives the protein CASTTGQEETQYF. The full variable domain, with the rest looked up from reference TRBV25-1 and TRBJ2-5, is EADIYQTPRYLVIGTGKKITLECSQTMGHDKMYWYQQDPGMELHLIHYSYGVNSTEKGDLSSESTVSRIRTEHFPLTLESARPSHTSQYLCASTTGQEETQYFGPGTRLLVL.

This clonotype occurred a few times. CDR3 protein: CASRQNVRGGEKLFF. In nucleotides, the CDR3 is TGTGCCAGCAGACAGAACGTGAGGGGAGGCGAAAAACTGTTTTTT. The rearrangement uses TRBV4-2 and TRBJ1-4, with D possibly TRBD1 on 5 matching bases. V lost 6 bases and J 8 bases, leaving 19 bases between the germline ends. Germline loops: CDR1 LGHNA, CDR2 YNFKEQ. This CDR3 is 15 amino acids long.

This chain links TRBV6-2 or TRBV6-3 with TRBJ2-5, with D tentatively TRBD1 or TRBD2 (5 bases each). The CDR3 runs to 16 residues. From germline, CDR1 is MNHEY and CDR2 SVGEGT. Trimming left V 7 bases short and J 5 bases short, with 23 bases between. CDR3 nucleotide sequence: TGTGCCAGCACTCCAAGGAAGGGACCTCAAAGGGAGACCCAGTACTTC. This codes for CASTPRKGPQRETQYF.

CDR3 nucleotide sequence: TGTGCCAGCAGCTCCCCTAGCCCTCTCACCCTACCTGCCCTTTACAATGAGCAGTTCTTC. Encoded protein: CASSSPSPLTLPALYNEQFF. The chain joins TRBV7-9 to TRBJ2-1; possible D gene TRBD2, 5 bases. The CDR3 sequence is 20 residues long. Germline CDR1 is SEHNR and CDR2 is FQNEAQ (reference sequence). V lost 4 bases and J 4 bases, leaving 29 bases between the germline ends.